This T cell receptor beta chain was observed in a study of blood T cell repertoires in COVID-19. On the study more broadly: Sites in the United States, Italy and Spain provided acute and convalescent COVID-19 samples. PBMCs, B-cell-depleted T cells, or T cells provided the cDNA or gDNA that made up the material.

The sample holds one count of this clone. Trimming took 0 bases from V and 7 from J, leaving 10 bases between them. The germline V gene has CDR1 MNHEY and CDR2 SVGAGI. The CDR3 is 14 amino acids. Per the original data handling: Amplification from reference gene primers served as the basis for estimated nucleated cell counts. Assay: immunoSEQ multiplex PCR; the TCRdb copy retains only in-frame clones and omits some. V and J calls plus clone size are reproduced from that table; the DNA served to infer D and trimming. The sample records fewer than 250,000 clones, about four fifths being singletons. The source of this sequence is a woman in her 70s with acute or convalescent COVID-19. The sequencing input was peripheral blood. The gene calls are TRBV6-5 and TRBJ2-1, with D unclear. CDR3 nucleotides: TGTGCCAGCAGTTACTCGTACGCCGGGAATGAGCAGTTCTTC. Its translation is CASSYSYAGNEQFF.